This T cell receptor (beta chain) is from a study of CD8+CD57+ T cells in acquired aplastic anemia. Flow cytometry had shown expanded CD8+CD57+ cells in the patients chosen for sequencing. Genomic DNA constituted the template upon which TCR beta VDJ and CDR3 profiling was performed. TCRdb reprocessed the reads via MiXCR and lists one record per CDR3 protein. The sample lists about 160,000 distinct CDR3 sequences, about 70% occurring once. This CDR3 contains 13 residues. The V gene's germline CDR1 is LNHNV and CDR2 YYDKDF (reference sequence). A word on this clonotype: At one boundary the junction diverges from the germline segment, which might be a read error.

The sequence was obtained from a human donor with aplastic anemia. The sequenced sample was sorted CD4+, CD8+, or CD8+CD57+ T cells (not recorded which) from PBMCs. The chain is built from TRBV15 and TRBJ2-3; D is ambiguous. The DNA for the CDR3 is TGTGCCACCAGCGGAGATCCAGACCATACGCAGTATTTT. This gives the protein CATSGDPDHTQYF.